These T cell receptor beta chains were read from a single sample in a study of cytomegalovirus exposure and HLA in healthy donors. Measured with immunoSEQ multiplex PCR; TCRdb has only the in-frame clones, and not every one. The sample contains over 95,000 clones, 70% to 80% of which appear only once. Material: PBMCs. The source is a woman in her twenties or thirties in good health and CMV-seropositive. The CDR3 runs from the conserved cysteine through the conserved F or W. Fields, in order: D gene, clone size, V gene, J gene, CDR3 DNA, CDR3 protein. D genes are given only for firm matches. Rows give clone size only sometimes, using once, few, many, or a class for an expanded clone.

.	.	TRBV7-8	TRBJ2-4	TGTGCCAGCACCAAAGGAACAGGCAACATTCAGTACTTC	CASTKGTGNIQYF
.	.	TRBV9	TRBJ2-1	TGTGCCAGCAGCGGAGGCCCCGGGGAGGCTTCCAATGAGCAGTTCTTC	CASSGGPGEASNEQFF
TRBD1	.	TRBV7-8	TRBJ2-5	TGTGCCAGCAGCTTTAGGGGGCGGGAGACCCAGTACTTC	CASSFRGRETQYF
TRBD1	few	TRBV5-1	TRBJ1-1	TGCGCCAGCAGCGGAGGGGGACAGGGAAACACTGAAGCTTTCTTT	CASSGGGQGNTEAFF
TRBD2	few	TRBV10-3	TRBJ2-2	TGTGCCATCAGTGTGACTAGCGCCGGGGAGCTGTTTTTT	CAISVTSAGELFF
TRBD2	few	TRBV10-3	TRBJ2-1	TGTGCCATCAGTGAATTGGTTCTAGCGGGAGGGTACAATGAGCAGTTCTTC	CAISELVLAGGYNEQFF
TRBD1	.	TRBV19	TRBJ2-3	TGTGCCAGTAGTATGAGGCCGGGACAGGGCACAGATACGCAGTATTTT	CASSMRPGQGTDTQYF
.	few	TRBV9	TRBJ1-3	TGTGCCAGCAGCGTAGGGGACACGAGGGGAAACACCATATATTTT	CASSVGDTRGNTIYF
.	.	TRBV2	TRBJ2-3	TGTGCCAGCAGTCCTCAACAGGGGGGGACAGATACGCAGTATTTT	CASSPQQGGTDTQYF
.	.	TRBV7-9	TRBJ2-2	TGTGCCAGCAGCTTTGAGGTTAACGGGGAGCTGTTTTTT	CASSFEVNGELFF
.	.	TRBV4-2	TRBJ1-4	TGTGCCAGCAGCCAAGATCTTGGAGGAACTAATGAAAAACTGTTTTTT	CASSQDLGGTNEKLFF
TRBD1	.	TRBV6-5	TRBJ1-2	TGTGCCAGCACCTCCCCAGGGGGTGGCTACACCTTC	CASTSPGGGYTF
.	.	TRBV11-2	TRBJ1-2	TGTGCCAGCAGCCCTACCCAACACAGGACTAACTATGGCTACACCTTC	CASSPTQHRTNYGYTF
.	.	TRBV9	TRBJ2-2	TGTGCCAGCAGCGTAGTATCGGGATTGAACACCGGGGAGCTGTTTTTT	CASSVVSGLNTGELFF
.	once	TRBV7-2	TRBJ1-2	TGTGCCAGCAGCTTAGGACAGTTATATGGCTACACCTTC	CASSLGQLYGYTF
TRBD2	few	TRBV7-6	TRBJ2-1	TGTGCCAGCAGCCATCTAGCGGGGGCTACGTCCAATGAGCAGTTCTTC	CASSHLAGATSNEQFF
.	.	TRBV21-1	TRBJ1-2	TGTGCCAGCAGCAGGCGGGGGACAGGGGGAAACTATGGCTACACCTTC	CASSRRGTGGNYGYTF
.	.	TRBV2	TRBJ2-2	TGTGCCAGCAGCGACAGGTCCAACACCGGGGAGCTGTTTTTT	CASSDRSNTGELFF
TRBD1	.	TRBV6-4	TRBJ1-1	TGTGCCAGCAGTGCGGGACAGGGAAGCACTGAAGCTTTCTTT	CASSAGQGSTEAFF
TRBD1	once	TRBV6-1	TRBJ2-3	TGTGCCAGCAGCATGACAGGGGGTCGAACAGATACGCAGTATTTT	CASSMTGGRTDTQYF
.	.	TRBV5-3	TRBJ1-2	TGTGCCAGAAGCTTGGCAGGTCTCGGCTATGGCTACACCTTC	CARSLAGLGYGYTF
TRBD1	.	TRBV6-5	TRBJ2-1	TGTGCCGCAGGACAGGGAAGCTCCTACAATGAGCAGTTCTTC	CAAGQGSSYNEQFF